This entry lists 2 T cell receptor beta chains sequenced from one sample in a study of T cell responses to AZD1222 COVID-19 vaccine. The repertoire was sequenced with immunoSEQ multiplex PCR; TCRdb's copy has only in-frame clones and lacks some. The table has 180,000 or so clones, approximately 86% seen once. The input for sequencing was peripheral blood, taken on day 0 of AZD1222 vaccination. All receptors come from an adult in good health.

This clone was found once. This chain uses TRBV7-2 with TRBJ2-7, with D tentatively TRBD1 (7 bases). This CDR3 region has 15 residues. Trimming pared 1 base from V and 5 bases from J, leaving 15 bases between. From germline, CDR1 is SGHTA and CDR2 FQGNSA. This CDR3 reads CASSLVVGGGNEQYF. The CDR3 DNA is TGTGCCAGCAGCTTAGTGGTAGGGGGCGGGAACGAGCAGTACTTC.

The rearrangement links TRBV11-2 to TRBJ2-5, with D perhaps assigned TRBD1 or TRBD2 (5 bases each). In germline, CDR1 is SGHAT, CDR2 FQNNGV. The ends were cut back, 3 bases at V and 4 bases at J, with 6 bases in the middle. CDR3 length: 12 amino acids. The CDR3 here is CASSLRGETQYF. The CDR3 DNA sequence: TGTGCCAGCAGCTTGAGGGGAGAGACCCAGTACTTC.